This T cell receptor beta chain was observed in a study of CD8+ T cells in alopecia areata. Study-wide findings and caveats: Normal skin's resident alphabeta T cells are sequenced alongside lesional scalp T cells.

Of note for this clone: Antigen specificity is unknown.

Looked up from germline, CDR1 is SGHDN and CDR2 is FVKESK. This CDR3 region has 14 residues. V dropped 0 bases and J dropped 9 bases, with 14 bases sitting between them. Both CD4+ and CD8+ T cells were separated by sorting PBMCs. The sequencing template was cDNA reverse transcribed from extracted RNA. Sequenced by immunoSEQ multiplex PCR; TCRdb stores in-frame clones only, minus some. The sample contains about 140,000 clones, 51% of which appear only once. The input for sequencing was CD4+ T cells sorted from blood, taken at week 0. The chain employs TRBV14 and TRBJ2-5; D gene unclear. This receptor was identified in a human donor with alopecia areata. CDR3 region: CASSQDRPTEAQYF. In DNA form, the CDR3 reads TGTGCCAGCAGCCAAGATAGACCCACCGAGGCCCAGTACTTC.